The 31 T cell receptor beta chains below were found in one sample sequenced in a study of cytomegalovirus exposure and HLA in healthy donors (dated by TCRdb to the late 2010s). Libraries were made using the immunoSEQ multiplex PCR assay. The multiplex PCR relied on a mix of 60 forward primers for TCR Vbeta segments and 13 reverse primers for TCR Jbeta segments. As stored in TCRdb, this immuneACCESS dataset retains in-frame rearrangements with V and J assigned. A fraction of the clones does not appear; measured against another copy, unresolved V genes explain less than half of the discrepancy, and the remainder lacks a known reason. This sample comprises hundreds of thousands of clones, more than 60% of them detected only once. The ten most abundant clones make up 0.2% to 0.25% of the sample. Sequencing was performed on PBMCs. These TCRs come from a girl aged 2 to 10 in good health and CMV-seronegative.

Written as DNA, the CDR3 is TGTGCCAGCAGTTTAGGAGGTGTACTTTATAATTCACCCCTCCACTTT. Translated, it gives CASSLGGVLYNSPLHF. The chain links TRBV28 to TRBJ1-6; D is uncertain. From germline, CDR1 is MDHEN and CDR2 SYDVKM. There are 16 residues in the CDR3. Trimming shortened V by 2 bases and J by 4 bases, and 12 bases separated the two germline ends.

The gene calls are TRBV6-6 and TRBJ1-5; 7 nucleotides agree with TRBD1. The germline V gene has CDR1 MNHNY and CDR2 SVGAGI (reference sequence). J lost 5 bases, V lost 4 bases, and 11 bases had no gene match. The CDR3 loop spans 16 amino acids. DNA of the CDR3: TGTGCCAGCAGTTCCGAATACAGGGGCGCGTATCAGCCCCAGCATTTT. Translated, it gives CASSSEYRGAYQPQHF.

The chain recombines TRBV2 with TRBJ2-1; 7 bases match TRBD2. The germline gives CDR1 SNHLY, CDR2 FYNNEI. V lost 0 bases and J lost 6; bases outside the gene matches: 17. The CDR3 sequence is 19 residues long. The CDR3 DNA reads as TGTGCCAGCAGTGAAGCGTCGGGCCACACTCCGCAGCGGGGCAATGAGCAGTTCTTC. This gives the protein CASSEASGHTPQRGNEQFF.

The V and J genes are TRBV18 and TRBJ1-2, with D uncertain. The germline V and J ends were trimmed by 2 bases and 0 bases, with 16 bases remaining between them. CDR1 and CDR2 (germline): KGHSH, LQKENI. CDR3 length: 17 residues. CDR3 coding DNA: TGTGCCAGCTCACCAGGAGAGGGCCACGGCCCTAACTATGGCTACACCTTC. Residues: CASSPGEGHGPNYGYTF. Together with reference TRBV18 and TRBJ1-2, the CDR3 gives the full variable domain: NAGVMQNPRHLVRRRGQEARLRCSPMKGHSHVYWYRQLPEEGLKFMVYLQKENIIDESGMPKERFSAEFPKEGPSILRIQQVVRGDSAAYFCASSPGEGHGPNYGYTFGSGTRLTVV.

Here the CDR3 DNA reads TGTGCCAGCAGCCCTTGGTTGCGGTCGGATGGCACAGATACGCAGTATTTT. It encodes CASSPWLRSDGTDTQYF. The chain couples TRBV5-6 to TRBJ2-3; D remains unclear. CDR3 length: 17 amino acids. The germline V gene encodes CDR1 SGHDT and CDR2 YYEEEE. V lost 4 bases, J lost 1 base, and 19 bases lay in between.

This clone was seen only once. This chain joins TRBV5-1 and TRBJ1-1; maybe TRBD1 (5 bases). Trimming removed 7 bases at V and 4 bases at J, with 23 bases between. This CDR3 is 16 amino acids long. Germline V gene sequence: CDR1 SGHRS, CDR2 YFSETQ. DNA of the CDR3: TGCGCCAGCGCAAACGCCGGGGGGTCGGGAAGCACTGAAGCTTTCTTT. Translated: CASANAGGSGSTEAFF.

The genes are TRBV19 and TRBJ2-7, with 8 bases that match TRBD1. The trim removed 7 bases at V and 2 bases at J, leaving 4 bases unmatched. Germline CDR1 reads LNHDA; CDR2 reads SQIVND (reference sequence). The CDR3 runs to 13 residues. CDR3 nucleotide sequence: TGTGCCAGTATGAGGACAGGGACCTACGAGCAGTACTTC. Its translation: CASMRTGTYEQYF.

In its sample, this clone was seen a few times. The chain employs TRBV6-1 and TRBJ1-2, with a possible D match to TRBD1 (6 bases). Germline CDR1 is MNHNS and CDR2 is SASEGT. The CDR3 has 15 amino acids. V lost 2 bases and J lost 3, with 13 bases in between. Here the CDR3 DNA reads TGTGCCAGCAGTGAATTAGGTCCAGGGGACTATGGCTACACCTTC. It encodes CASSELGPGDYGYTF.

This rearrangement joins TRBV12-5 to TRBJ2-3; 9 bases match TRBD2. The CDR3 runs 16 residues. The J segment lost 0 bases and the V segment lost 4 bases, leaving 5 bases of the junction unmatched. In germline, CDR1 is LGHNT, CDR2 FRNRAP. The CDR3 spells CASGSGLAGSTDTQYF. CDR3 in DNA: TGTGCTAGTGGTTCCGGGCTAGCGGGGAGCACAGATACGCAGTATTTT.

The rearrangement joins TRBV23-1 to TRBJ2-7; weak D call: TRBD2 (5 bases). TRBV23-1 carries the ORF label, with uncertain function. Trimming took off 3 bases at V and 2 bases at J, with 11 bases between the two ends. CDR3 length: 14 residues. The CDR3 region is CASSQWRRPYEQYF. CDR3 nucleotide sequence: TGCGCCAGCAGTCAGTGGAGGCGGCCCTACGAGCAGTACTTC.

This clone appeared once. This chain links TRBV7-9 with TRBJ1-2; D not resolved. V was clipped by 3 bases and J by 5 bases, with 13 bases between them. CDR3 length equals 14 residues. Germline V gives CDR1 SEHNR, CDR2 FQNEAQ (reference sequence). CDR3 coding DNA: TGTGCCAGCAGCTTCCGGAGTTCTCAATATGGCTACACCTTC. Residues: CASSFRSSQYGYTF.

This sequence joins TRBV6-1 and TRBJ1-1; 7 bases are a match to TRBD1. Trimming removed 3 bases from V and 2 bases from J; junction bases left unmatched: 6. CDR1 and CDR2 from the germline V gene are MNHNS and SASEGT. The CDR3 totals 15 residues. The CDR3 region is CASSDRQGPNTEAFF. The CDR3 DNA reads TGTGCCAGCAGTGACCGACAGGGACCTAACACTGAAGCTTTCTTT.

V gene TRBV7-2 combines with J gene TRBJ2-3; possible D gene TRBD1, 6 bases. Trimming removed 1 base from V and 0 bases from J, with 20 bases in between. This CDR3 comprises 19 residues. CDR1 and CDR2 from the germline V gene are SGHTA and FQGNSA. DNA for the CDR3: TGTGCCAGCAGCTTAGTAGTCCTCAGGGGTACTTCTAGCACAGATACGCAGTATTTT. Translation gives CASSLVVLRGTSSTDTQYF.

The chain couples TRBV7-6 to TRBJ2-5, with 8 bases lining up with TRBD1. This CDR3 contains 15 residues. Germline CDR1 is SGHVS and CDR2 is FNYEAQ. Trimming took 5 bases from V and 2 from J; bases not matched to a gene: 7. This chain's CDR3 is CASSPWTGSQETQYF. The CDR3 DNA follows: TGTGCCAGCAGCCCATGGACAGGGTCGCAAGAGACCCAGTACTTC.

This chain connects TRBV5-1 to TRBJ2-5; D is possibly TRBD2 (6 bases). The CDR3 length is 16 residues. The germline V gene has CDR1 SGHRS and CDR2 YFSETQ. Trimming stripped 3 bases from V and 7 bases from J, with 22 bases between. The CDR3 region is CASSSDPLGGVVTQYF. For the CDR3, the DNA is TGCGCCAGCAGCTCCGACCCACTAGGAGGGGTTGTGACCCAGTACTTC. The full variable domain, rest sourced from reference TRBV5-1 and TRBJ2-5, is KAGVTQTPRYLIKTRGQQVTLSCSPISGHRSVSWYQQTPGQGLQFLFEYFSETQRNKGNFPGRFSGRQFSNSRSEMNVSTLELGDSALYLCASSSDPLGGVVTQYFGPGTRLLVL.

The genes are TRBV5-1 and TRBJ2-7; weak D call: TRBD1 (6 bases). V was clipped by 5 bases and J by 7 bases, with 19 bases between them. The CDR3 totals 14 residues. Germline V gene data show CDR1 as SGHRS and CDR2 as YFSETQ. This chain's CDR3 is CASSGGQGFQEQYF. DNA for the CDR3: TGCGCCAGCAGTGGTGGCCAGGGGTTTCAAGAGCAGTACTTC.

CDR3: CASSDNINEQFF. CDR3 DNA: TGTGCCAGCAGTGATAACATCAATGAGCAGTTCTTC. This sequence joins TRBV2 and TRBJ2-1; no reliable D call. V lost 3 bases to trimming and J lost 6 bases, with 6 bases between them. Germline CDR1 is SNHLY and CDR2 is FYNNEI. The CDR3 runs 12 residues.

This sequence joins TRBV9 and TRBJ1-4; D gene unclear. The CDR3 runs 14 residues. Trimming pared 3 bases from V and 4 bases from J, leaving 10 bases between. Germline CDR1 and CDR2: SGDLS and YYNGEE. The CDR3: CASSAPGGNEKLFF. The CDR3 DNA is TGTGCCAGCAGCGCCCCGGGAGGTAATGAAAAACTGTTTTTT.

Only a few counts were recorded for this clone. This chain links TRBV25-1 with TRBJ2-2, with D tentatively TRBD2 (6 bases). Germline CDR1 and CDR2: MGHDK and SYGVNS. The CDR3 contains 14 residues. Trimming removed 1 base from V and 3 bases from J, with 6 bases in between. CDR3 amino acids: CASSESGDTGELFF. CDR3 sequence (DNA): TGTGCCAGCAGTGAATCGGGGGACACCGGGGAGCTGTTTTTT. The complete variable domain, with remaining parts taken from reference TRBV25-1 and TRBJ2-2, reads EADIYQTPRYLVIGTGKKITLECSQTMGHDKMYWYQQDPGMELHLIHYSYGVNSTEKGDLSSESTVSRIRTEHFPLTLESARPSHTSQYLCASSESGDTGELFFGEGSRLTVL.

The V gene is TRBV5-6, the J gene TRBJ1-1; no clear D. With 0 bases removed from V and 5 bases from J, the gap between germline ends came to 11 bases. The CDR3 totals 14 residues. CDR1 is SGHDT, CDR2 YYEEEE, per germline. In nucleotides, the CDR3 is TGTGCCAGCAGCTTGGTGGCCGTGGTTACTGAAGCTTTCTTT. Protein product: CASSLVAVVTEAFF.

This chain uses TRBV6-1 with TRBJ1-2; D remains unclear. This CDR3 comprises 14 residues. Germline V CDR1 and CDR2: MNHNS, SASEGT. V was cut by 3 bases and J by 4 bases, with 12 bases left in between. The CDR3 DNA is TGTGCCAGCAGTGAGTTAGTAGAGGGCTATGGCTACACCTTC. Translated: CASSELVEGYGYTF.

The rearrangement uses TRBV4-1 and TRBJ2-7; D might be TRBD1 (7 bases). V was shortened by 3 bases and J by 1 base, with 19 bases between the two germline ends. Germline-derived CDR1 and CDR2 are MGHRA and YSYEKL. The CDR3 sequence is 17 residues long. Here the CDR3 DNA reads TGCGCCAGCAGCCAGGAGGGATTACGGGACAGTTCCTACGAGCAGTACTTC. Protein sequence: CASSQEGLRDSSYEQYF.

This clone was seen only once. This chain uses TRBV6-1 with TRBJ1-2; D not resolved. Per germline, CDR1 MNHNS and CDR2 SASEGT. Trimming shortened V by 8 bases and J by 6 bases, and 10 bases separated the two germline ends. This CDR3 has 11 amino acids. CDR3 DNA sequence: TGTGCCAGCGCCGAGGGAAATGGCTACACCTTC. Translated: CASAEGNGYTF.

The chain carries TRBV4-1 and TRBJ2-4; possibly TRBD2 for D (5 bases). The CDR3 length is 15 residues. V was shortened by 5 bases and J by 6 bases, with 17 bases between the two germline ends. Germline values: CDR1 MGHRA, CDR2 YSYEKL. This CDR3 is CASSSRSGEINIQYF. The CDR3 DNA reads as TGCGCCAGCAGCTCCCGGTCCGGGGAGATAAACATTCAGTACTTC.

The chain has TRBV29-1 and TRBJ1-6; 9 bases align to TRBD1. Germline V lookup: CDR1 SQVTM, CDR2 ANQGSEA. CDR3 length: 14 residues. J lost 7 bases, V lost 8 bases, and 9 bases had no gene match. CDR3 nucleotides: TGCAGCACGACAGGGGGGGCCGTCAATTCACCCCTCCACTTT. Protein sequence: CSTTGGAVNSPLHF.

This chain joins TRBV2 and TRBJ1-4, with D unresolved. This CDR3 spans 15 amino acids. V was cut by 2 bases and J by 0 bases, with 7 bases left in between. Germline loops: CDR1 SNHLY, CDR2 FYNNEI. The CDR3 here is CASSETRATNEKLFF. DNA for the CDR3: TGTGCCAGCAGTGAAACCCGGGCAACTAATGAAAAACTGTTTTTT.

This CDR3 is CASSHRTDTLAGYTF. The CDR3 coding sequence is TGCGCCAGCAGCCACCGGACAGATACACTGGCCGGCTACACCTTC. The chain couples TRBV4-1 to TRBJ1-2; tentatively, D is TRBD1 (6 bases). Germline CDR1 reads MGHRA; CDR2 reads YSYEKL. This CDR3 has 15 amino acids. V was cut by 3 bases and J by 8 bases, with 19 bases left in between.

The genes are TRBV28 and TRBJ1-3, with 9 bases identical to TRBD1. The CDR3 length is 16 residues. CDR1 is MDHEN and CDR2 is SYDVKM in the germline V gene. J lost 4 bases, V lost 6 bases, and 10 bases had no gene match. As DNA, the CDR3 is TGTGCCAGCAGCGGGACAGGGCTAGTAGGAGGAAACACCATATATTTT. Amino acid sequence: CASSGTGLVGGNTIYF.

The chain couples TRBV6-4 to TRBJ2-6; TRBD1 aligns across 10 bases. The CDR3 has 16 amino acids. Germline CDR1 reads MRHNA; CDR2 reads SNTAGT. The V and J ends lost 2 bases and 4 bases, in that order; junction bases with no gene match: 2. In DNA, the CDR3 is TGTGCCAGCAGTGACGGGACAGGGGCCGGGGCCAACGTCCTGACTTTC. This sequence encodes CASSDGTGAGANVLTF.

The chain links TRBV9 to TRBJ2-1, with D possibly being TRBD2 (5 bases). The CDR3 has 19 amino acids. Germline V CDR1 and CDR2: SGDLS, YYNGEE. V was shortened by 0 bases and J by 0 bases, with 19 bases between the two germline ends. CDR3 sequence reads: CASSVEAGVGRSSYNEQFF. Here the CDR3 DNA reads TGTGCCAGCAGCGTAGAGGCCGGGGTCGGCAGGAGCTCCTACAATGAGCAGTTCTTC.

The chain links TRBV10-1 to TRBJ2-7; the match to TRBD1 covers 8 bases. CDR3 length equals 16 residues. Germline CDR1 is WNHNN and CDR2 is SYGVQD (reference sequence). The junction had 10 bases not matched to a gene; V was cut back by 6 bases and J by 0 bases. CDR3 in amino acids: CASSRDRTTFSYEQYF. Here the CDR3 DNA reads TGCGCCAGCAGCCGGGACAGGACGACTTTCTCCTACGAGCAGTACTTC.